This T cell receptor beta chain was found in a study of identical twins. Study-level points and caveats: For out-of-frame alpha sequences shared by twins, low generation probability was in excess. Possibly, invariant MAIT and iNKT cells partly confounded zero-insertion analyses.

A universal primer site arose from template switching, and cDNA bore unique molecular identifiers. TCRdb re-analysed the 5' RACE reads in MiXCR, keeping a single row per CDR3 protein. The repertoire holds more than 1.5 million distinct CDR3 sequences, with about 32% as singletons. The donors were all healthy and Caucasian. This clonotype was counted only a few times. As yet, its antigen is unknown. The CDR3 is made up of 16 amino acids. Germline CDR1 MNHNY, CDR2 SVGAGI (reference sequence). Germline trimming cut 0 bases from V and 8 bases from J; bases unmatched to any gene: 7. The rearrangement uses TRBV6-6 and TRBJ2-3; 11 positions agree with TRBD2. Sequencing was done on a sample of cord blood. This TCR derives from a newborn girl in good health. Here the CDR3 DNA reads TGTGCCAGCAGTTACTCGGATAGCGGGAGGGCCGGTACGCAGTATTTT. It yields the protein CASSYSDSGRAGTQYF.